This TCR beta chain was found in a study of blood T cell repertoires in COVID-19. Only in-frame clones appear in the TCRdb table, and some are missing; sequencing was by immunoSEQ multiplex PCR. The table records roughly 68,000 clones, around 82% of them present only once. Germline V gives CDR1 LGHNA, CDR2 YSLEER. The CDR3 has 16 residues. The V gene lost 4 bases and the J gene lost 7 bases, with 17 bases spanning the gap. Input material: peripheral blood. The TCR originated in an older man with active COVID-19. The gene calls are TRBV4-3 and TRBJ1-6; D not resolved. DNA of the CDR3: TGCGCCAGCAGCCCGAATTGGAGGGAAAGGAATTCACCCCTCCACTTT. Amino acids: CASSPNWRERNSPLHF.